These T cell receptor beta chains were read from a single sample in a study of blood T cell repertoires in COVID-19. Generated by immunoSEQ multiplex PCR, the TCRdb table keeps only in-frame clones and is missing some. This table has under 250,000 clones, around 90% appearing once. Material for sequencing was PBMCs or T cells enriched from blood (not recorded which). These receptors all come from a man aged 30 to 45 who had recovered from COVID-19. CDR3s include the opening cysteine and the closing phenylalanine or tryptophan. The order of the fields is D gene, V gene, J gene, clone size, CDR3 DNA, CDR3 protein. D genes are given only for firm matches. Some rows have no size entry. The others give once, few or many, or a class for an expanded clone.

TRBD1	TRBV19	TRBJ2-1	once	TGTGCCAGTAGTATCTACTCGGACAGGGGGGATGAGCAGTTCTTC	CASSIYSDRGDEQFF
-	TRBV28	TRBJ1-2	-	TGTGCCAGCGGGGGGGGCTACACCTTC	CASGGGYTF
TRBD1	TRBV3-1/TRBV3-2	TRBJ2-2	-	TGTGCCAGCAGCCAAGGGACAGGGCAAGCCGGGGAGCTGTTTTTT	CASSQGTGQAGELFF
-	TRBV23-1	TRBJ1-1	-	TGCGCCAGCAGGCACGTCGGGTCGGGAACTGAAGCTTTCTTT	CASRHVGSGTEAFF
TRBD1	TRBV28	TRBJ2-3	-	TGTGCCAGCAGTTACAGGGGTGGTACAGATACGCAGTATTTT	CASSYRGGTDTQYF
-	TRBV30	TRBJ1-6	once	TGTGCCTGGAGTGTATTGACAGTCGCTTATTCACCCCTCCACTTT	CAWSVLTVAYSPLHF
TRBD1	TRBV28	TRBJ2-7	-	TGTGCCAGCAGTTTATACGGGACAGGGTTACACGAGCAGTACTTC	CASSLYGTGLHEQYF
-	TRBV30	TRBJ1-1	-	TGTGCCGCCCCCCAGCCAGGGAAGGGCACTGAAGCTTTCTTT	CAAPQPGKGTEAFF
TRBD1	TRBV28	TRBJ2-7	-	TGTGCCAGCAGTTTGTCTCCCGGGACAGTAAAATACGAGCAGTACTTC	CASSLSPGTVKYEQYF
TRBD1	TRBV18	TRBJ2-1	-	TGTGCCAGCTCACCCCAGGGACAGGGTGGTTACGATGAGCAGTTCTTC	CASSPQGQGGYDEQFF
-	TRBV7-7	TRBJ1-3	-	TGTGCTAGCAGCTCCGGACTCAAAGGGCACACCATATATTTT	CASSSGLKGHTIYF
TRBD1	TRBV5-5	TRBJ2-3	-	TGTGCCAGCAGCCGACAGGGGGGACCCAGCACAGATACGCAGTATTTT	CASSRQGGPSTDTQYF
TRBD1	TRBV9	TRBJ1-4	-	TGTGCCAGCAGCCCCCGGGACAGCTCTCCGGTTGAGAAACTGTTTTTT	CASSPRDSSPVEKLFF
TRBD2	TRBV2	TRBJ2-7	-	TGTGCCAGCAGTGAGGGAGGGGTCGAGCAGTACTTC	CASSEGGVEQYF
TRBD1	TRBV7-9	TRBJ1-1	-	TGTGCCAGCAGCTTAGTCCAGGGGGGAGTGACTGAAGCTTTCTTT	CASSLVQGGVTEAFF
-	TRBV7-9	TRBJ2-7	-	TGTGCCACGGAAAAAGCGGGCGAGCAGTACTTC	CATEKAGEQYF
TRBD1	TRBV5-1	TRBJ2-2	-	TGCGCCAGCAGCTTTACAGGGGGCCAGGACACCGGGGAGCTGTTTTTT	CASSFTGGQDTGELFF
TRBD1	TRBV25-1	TRBJ1-4	-	TGTGCCAGCAGTTCAACAGGGGTGGGGTTTGACGAAAAACTGTTTTTT	CASSSTGVGFDEKLFF
-	TRBV29-1	TRBJ2-1	once	TGCAGCGTTGCCCCCAGGTTACGCAATGAGCAGTTCTTC	CSVAPRLRNEQFF
TRBD1	TRBV5-4	TRBJ1-2	-	TGTGCCAGCAGTTCGTTGGGAAGGGACAGGCACTATGGCTACACCTTC	CASSSLGRDRHYGYTF
TRBD2	TRBV6-5	TRBJ2-2	-	TGTGCCACCTCCCCTAGCGGAATCACCGGGGAGCTGTTTTTT	CATSPSGITGELFF
-	TRBV2	TRBJ1-4	-	TGTGCCAGCAGTTCCCGGGATTCTACTAATGAAAAACTGTTTTTT	CASSSRDSTNEKLFF
TRBD1	TRBV10-3	TRBJ1-5	-	TGTGCCATCCGGACAGGGGATGGCGATCCCCAGCATTTT	CAIRTGDGDPQHF